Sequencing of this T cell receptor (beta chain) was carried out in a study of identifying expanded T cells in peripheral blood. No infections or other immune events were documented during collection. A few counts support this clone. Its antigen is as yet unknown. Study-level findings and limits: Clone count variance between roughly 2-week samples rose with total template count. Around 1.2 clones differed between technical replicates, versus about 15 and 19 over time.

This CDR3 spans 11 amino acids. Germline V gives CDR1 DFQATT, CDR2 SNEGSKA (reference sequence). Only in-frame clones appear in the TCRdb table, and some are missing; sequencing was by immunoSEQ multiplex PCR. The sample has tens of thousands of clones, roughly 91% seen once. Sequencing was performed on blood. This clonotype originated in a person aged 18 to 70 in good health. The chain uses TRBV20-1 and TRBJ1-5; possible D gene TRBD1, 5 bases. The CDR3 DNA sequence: TGCATGGGGGGGTTATGCCAGCCCCAGCATTTT. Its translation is CMGGLCQPQHF.